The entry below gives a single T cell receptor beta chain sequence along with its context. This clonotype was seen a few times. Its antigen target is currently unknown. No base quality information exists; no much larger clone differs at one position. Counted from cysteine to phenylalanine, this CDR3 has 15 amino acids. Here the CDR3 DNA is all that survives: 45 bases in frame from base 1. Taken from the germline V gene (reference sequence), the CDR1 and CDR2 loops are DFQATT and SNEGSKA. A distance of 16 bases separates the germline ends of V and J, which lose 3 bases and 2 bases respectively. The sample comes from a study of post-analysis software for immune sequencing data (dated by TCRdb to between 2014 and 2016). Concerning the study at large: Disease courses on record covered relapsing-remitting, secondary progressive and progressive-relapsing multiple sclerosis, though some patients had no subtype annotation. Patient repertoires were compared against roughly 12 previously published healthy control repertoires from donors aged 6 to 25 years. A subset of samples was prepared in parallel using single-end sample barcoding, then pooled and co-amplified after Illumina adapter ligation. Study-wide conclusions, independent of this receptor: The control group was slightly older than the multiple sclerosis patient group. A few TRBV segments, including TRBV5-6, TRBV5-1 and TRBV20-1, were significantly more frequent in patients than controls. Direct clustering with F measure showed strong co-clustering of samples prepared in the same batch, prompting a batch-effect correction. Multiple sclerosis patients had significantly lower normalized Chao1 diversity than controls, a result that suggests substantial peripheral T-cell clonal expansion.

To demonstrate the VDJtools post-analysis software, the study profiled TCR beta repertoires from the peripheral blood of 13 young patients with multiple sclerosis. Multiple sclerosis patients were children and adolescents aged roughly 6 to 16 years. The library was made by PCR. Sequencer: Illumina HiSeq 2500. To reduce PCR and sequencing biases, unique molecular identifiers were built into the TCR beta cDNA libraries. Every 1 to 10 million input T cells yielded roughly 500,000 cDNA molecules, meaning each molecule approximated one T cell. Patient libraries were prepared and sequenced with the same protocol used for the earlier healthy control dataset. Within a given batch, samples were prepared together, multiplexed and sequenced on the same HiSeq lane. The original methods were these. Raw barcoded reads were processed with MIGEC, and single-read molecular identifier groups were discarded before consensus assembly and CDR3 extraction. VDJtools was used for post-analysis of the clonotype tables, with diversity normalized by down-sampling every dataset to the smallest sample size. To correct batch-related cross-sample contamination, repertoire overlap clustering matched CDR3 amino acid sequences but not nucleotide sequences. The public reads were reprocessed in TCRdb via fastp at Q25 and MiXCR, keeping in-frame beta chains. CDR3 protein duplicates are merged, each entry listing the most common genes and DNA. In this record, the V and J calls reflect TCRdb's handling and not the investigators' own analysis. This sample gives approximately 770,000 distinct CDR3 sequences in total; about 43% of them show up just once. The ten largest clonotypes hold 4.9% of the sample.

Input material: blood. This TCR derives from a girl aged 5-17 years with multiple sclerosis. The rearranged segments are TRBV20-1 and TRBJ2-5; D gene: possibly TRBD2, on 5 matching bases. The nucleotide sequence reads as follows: TGCAGTGCTAGCTCGGCTAGCATACCGCAAGAGACCCAGTACTTC. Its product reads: CSASSASIPQETQYF.